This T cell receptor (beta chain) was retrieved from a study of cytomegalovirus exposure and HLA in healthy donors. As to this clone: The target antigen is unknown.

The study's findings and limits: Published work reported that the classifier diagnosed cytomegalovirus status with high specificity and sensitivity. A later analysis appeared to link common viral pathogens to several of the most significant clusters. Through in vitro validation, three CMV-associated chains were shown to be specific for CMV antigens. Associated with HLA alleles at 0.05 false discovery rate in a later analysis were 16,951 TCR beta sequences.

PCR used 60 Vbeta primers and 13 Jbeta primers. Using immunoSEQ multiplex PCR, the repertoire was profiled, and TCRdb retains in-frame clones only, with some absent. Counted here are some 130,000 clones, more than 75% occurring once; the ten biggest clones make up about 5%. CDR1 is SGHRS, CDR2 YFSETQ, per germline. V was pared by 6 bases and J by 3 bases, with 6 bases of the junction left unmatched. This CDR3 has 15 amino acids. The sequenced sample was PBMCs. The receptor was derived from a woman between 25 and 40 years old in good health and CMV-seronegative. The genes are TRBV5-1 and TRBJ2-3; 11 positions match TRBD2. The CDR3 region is CASTLAGGHTDTQYF. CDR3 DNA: TGCGCCAGCACGCTAGCGGGGGGCCATACAGATACGCAGTATTTT. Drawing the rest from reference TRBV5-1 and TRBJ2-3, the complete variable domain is KAGVTQTPRYLIKTRGQQVTLSCSPISGHRSVSWYQQTPGQGLQFLFEYFSETQRNKGNFPGRFSGRQFSNSRSEMNVSTLELGDSALYLCASTLAGGHTDTQYFGPGTRLTVL.